This T cell receptor beta chain was identified during a study of T-cell reconstitution after alpha-beta-depleted transplantation in children. V shed 2 bases and J shed 1 base, with 5 bases lying between them. Germline-derived CDR1 and CDR2 are ENHRY and SYGVKD. This CDR3 is built from 14 residues. Researchers prepared the TCRbeta library using unique molecular identifiers, the study reports. MiXCR, run by TCRdb on the PCR reads, gives a single entry per CDR3 protein. The table records roughly 200,000 distinct CDR3 sequences, around 7% of them present only once. This clonotype turned up a few times. Material: PBMCs, obtained before TCRalphabeta/CD19-depleted stem cell transplant. The gene calls are TRBV10-3 and TRBJ2-2; no reliable D call. This sequence was found in a boy between 2 and 10 years old with acute lymphoblastic leukemia, due to receive a stem cell transplant. The chain's CDR3 is CAISENGNTGELFF. The CDR3 coding sequence is TGTGCCATCAGTGAGAACGGGAACACCGGGGAGCTGTTTTTT.